This TCR beta chain was sequenced for a study of T cell repertoires in cytomegalovirus infection. Turning to the study itself: Indicated by public TCR beta signatures were CMV infection and matching HLA type.

This clonotype was observed at least ten times. Its antigen is currently unknown. There are 12 residues in the CDR3. From germline, CDR1 is SGHTA and CDR2 FQGNSA. The V gene end was trimmed by 6 bases and the J gene end by 9 bases; junction bases not matched to a gene: 5. TCRdb passed the reads through MiXCR, listing each CDR3 protein once. The sample has under 350,000 distinct CDR3 sequences; around 20% are singletons. This receptor was taken from a human donor in good health (CMV status not recorded). Some clones in this sample may be carry-over from other donors' samples. The V and J genes are TRBV7-2 and TRBJ2-1; TRBD1 matches at 7 bases. The source material was cultured PBMCs, sampled from culture after CMV antigen stimulation. CDR3 amino acids: CASSHGQAEQFF. The CDR3, as DNA: TGTGCCAGCAGTCACGGACAGGCTGAGCAGTTCTTC.